This T cell receptor (beta chain) was sequenced for a study of shared clonotypes between healthy human individuals. Study as a whole: The study used three CD4 naive, three CD4 memory, two CD8 naive and one CD8 memory plate per donor.

The germline gives CDR1 LNHNV, CDR2 YYDKDF (reference sequence). This CDR3 region has 15 residues. After removal of 1 base from V and 4 bases from J, the junction contained 7 bases not matched to a gene. The assay was run at deep level. Sequenced by immunoSEQ multiplex PCR; TCRdb stores in-frame clones only, minus some. The sample contains some 2.1 million clones, approximately 92% of which appear only once. With regard to this clone: Its antigen is unidentified.

It was CD45RO-negative cells, positively selected for CCR7, that made up naive CD8 cells, with terminally differentiated effector memory CD45RA+ cells excluded. Study-level findings and limits: Shared clonotypes across all four donors exceeded non-shared ones in generation probability.

V and J are TRBV15 and TRBJ2-7, with 7 bases fitting TRBD2. Sequencing input: naive CD8+ T cells from PBMCs. This clonotype was sampled from a man in his late teens or twenties in good health. Some clones in this sample may be carry-over from other donors' samples. DNA of the CDR3: TGTGCCACCAGCAGAGTTGGGAGGGGACCTTACGAGCAGTACTTC. Translating gives CATSRVGRGPYEQYF.